This paragraph reports one T cell receptor beta chain. Antigen specificity is unknown. TCRdb re-analysed the 5' RACE reads in MiXCR, keeping a single row per CDR3 protein. Of some 96,000 distinct CDR3 sequences listed, 9.5% to 11% are singletons. The data were taken from a study of early T cells in non-severe SARS-CoV-2 infection. CDR1 and CDR2 from the germline V gene are MNHEY and SVGEGT. Trimming cost V 6 bases and J 0 bases; bases outside gene matches: 7. This CDR3 is built from 15 residues. General study results and limits: A preference for anti-spike CD8 responses marked VDJdb matching, which missed private and CD4 specificities.

The sequence was collected from an adult who was a healthcare worker with PCR-confirmed SARS-CoV-2 infection or an uninfected control (not recorded which). The sample in question was whole blood, obtained at baseline. The chain recombines TRBV6-2 or TRBV6-3 with TRBJ2-5, with 7 bases lining up with TRBD1. Written as DNA, the CDR3 is TGTGCCAGCAGCCTGACAGGGACACACCAAGAGACCCAGTACTTC. As protein: CASSLTGTHQETQYF.